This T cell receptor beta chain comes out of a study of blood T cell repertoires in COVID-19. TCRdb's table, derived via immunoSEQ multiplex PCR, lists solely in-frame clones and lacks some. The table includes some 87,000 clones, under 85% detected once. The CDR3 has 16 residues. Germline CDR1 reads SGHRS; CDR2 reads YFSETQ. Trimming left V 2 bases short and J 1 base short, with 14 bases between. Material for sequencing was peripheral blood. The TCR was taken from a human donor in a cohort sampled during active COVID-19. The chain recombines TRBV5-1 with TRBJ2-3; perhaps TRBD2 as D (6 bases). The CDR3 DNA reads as TGCGCCAGCAGCTTCGGGGTTAGCGGCCGCACAGATACGCAGTATTTT. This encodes CASSFGVSGRTDTQYF.